Following are 10 T cell receptor beta chains from one sample sequenced in a study of persistence of HIV-infected CD4 T cells. This nonspecific control used anti-CD3/anti-CD28 bead stimulation of CD4+ T cells. Responding CD4+ T cells were sorted by upregulation of both CD40 ligand and CD69. Their antigen targets remain unknown. This was the immunoSEQ version 4 assay in survey mode. Generated by immunoSEQ multiplex PCR, the TCRdb table keeps only in-frame clones and is missing some. The sample lists 35,000 to 50,000 clones, roughly 90% occurring once. Specimen: CD4+ T cells sorted from PBMCs after roughly 18-hour stimulation, collected from a patient who received antiretroviral therapy. These receptors came from an adult man with HIV who was CMV-seropositive.

V usage is TRBV29-1 and J usage is TRBJ2-2; D may match TRBD1 or TRBD2 (6 bases each). Germline loops: CDR1 SQVTM, CDR2 ANQGSEA. Trimming stripped 4 bases from V and 5 bases from J, with 14 bases between. The CDR3 contains 14 residues. The CDR3 region has the DNA TGCAGCGTTGTAGTTATAGGGGGGACCGGGGAGCTGTTTTTT. This codes for CSVVVIGGTGELFF.

This clone has only one observation. This chain joins TRBV2 and TRBJ1-4, with TRBD1 matching over 7 bases. The CDR3 is 13 amino acids. Trimming took 5 bases from V and 8 from J; bases not matched to a gene: 5. Germline V gene lookup returns CDR1 SNHLY and CDR2 FYNNEI. CDR3 region: CASSSTGVEKLFF. Here the CDR3 DNA reads TGTGCCAGCAGTAGTACAGGGGTAGAAAAACTGTTTTTT.

This sequence joins TRBV5-1 and TRBJ2-7; D perhaps matches TRBD1 (6 bases). The CDR3 has 15 residues. V lost 1 base and J lost 0, with 11 bases in between. The V gene's germline CDR1 is SGHRS and CDR2 YFSETQ. The CDR3 DNA reads TGCGCCAGCAGCTTGATGACAGGAGCCTCCTACGAGCAGTACTTC. It specifies CASSLMTGASYEQYF.

V and J are TRBV11-3 and TRBJ2-5; D is perhaps TRBD1 or TRBD2 (6 bases each). Germline V gene sequence: CDR1 SGHNT, CDR2 YENEEA. V shed 5 bases and J shed 4 bases, with 17 bases lying between them. CDR3 length: 15 amino acids. In DNA, the CDR3 is TGTGCCAGCAGCCCCAGGGGAGGAGTCGGAGAGACCCAGTACTTC. Amino acids: CASSPRGGVGETQYF.

The chain couples TRBV28 to TRBJ2-3; 8 bases match TRBD2. The CDR3 runs 14 residues. V lost 10 bases to trimming and J lost 1 base; unmatched junction nucleotides: 7. The germline CDR1 and CDR2 sequences are MDHEN and SYDVKM. The CDR3 bases are TGTGCCACCAACGGGGGGGCCGGCACAGATACGCAGTATTTT. Its protein is CATNGGAGTDTQYF.

The chain links TRBV5-4 to TRBJ2-3, with TRBD2 matching over 8 bases. With V trimmed by 4 bases and J by 1 base, 11 bases remained unmatched. The CDR3 spans 17 residues. Per germline, CDR1 SGHNT and CDR2 YYREEE (reference sequence). The CDR3 nucleotides are TGTGCCAGCAGCATTGGGAGCGGGGGAGGAGGCACAGATACGCAGTATTTT. Its protein is CASSIGSGGGGTDTQYF.

The rearrangement links TRBV5-1 to TRBJ1-3, with a tentative D call TRBD1 (6 bases). Looked up from germline, CDR1 is SGHRS and CDR2 is YFSETQ. V was shortened by 1 base and J by 2 bases, with 10 bases between the two germline ends. The CDR3 is made up of 15 amino acids. This CDR3 is CASSLWGLAGNTIYF. CDR3 sequence (DNA): TGCGCCAGCAGCTTGTGGGGGCTGGCTGGAAACACCATATATTTT. The full variable domain, with the rest looked up from reference TRBV5-1 and TRBJ1-3, is KAGVTQTPRYLIKTRGQQVTLSCSPISGHRSVSWYQQTPGQGLQFLFEYFSETQRNKGNFPGRFSGRQFSNSRSEMNVSTLELGDSALYLCASSLWGLAGNTIYFGEGSWLTVV.

J is TRBJ1-2 and V is TRBV2; 12 bases agree with TRBD1. CDR1 SNHLY and CDR2 FYNNEI come from the germline V gene. J gave up 7 bases and V 3 bases, and 3 bases lay outside the gene matches. This CDR3 is built from 14 residues. The CDR3 region is CASSEGQGAFGYTF. CDR3 nucleotides: TGTGCCAGCAGTGAGGGACAGGGGGCGTTTGGCTACACCTTC.

The gene calls are TRBV5-1 and TRBJ1-1; TRBD1 matches at 10 bases. Per the germline V gene, CDR1 is SGHRS and CDR2 is YFSETQ. This CDR3 comprises 16 residues. The V and J ends lost 5 bases and 5 bases, in that order; junction bases with no gene match: 12. CDR3 sequence: CASRSGTGEGGTEAFF. CDR3 sequence (DNA): TGCGCCAGCAGGTCCGGGACAGGGGAAGGCGGAACTGAAGCTTTCTTT. The whole variable domain, remainder taken from reference TRBV5-1 and TRBJ1-1, is KAGVTQTPRYLIKTRGQQVTLSCSPISGHRSVSWYQQTPGQGLQFLFEYFSETQRNKGNFPGRFSGRQFSNSRSEMNVSTLELGDSALYLCASRSGTGEGGTEAFFGQGTRLTVV.

The chain is built from TRBV5-1 and TRBJ2-2, with TRBD1 matching over 7 bases. Germline V gene sequence: CDR1 SGHRS, CDR2 YFSETQ. The V gene end was trimmed by 4 bases and the J gene end by 0 bases; junction bases not matched to a gene: 3. There are 15 residues in the CDR3. As DNA, the CDR3 is TGCGCCAGCAGCATACAGGGGTCGAACACCGGGGAGCTGTTTTTT. It encodes CASSIQGSNTGELFF.